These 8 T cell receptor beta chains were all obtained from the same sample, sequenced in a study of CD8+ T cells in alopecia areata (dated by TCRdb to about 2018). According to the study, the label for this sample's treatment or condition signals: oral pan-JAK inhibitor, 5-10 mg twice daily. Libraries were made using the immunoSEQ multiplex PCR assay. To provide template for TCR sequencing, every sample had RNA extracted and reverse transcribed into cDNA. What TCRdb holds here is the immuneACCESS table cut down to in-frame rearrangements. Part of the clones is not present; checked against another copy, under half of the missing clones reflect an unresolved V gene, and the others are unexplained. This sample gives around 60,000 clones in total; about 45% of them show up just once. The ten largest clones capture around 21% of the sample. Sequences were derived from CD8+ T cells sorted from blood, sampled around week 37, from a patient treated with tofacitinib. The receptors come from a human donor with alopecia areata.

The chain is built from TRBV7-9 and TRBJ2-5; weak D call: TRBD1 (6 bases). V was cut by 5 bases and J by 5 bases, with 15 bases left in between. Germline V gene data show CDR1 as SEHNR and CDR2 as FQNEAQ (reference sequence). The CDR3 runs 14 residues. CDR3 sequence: CASSRPRGSETQYF. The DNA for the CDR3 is TGTGCCAGCAGCCGGCCCAGGGGAAGCGAGACCCAGTACTTC.

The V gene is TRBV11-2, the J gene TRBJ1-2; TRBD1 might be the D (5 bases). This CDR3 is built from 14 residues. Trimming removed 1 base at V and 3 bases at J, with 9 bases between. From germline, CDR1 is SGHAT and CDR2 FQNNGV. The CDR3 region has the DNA TGTGCCAGCAGCTTAGTACTGGGGGACTATGGCTACACCTTC. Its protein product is CASSLVLGDYGYTF.

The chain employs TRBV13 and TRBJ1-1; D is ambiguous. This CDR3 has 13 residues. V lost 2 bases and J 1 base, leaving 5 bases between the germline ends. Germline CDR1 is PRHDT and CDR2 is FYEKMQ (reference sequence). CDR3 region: CASSLSGNTEAFF. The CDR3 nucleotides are TGTGCCAGCAGCTTAAGTGGGAACACTGAAGCTTTCTTT.

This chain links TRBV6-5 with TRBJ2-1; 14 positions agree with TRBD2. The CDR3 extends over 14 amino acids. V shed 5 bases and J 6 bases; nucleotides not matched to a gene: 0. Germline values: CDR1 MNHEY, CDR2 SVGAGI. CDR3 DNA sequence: TGTGCCAGCAGTGGACTAGCGGGAGGCAATGAGCAGTTCTTC. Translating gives CASSGLAGGNEQFF.

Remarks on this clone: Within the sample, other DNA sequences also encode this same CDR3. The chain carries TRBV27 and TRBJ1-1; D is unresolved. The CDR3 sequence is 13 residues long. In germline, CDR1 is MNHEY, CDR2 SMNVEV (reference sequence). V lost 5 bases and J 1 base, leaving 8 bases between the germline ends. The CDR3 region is CASSLGPNTEAFF. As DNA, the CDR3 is TGTGCCAGCAGTCTGGGCCCGAACACTGAAGCTTTCTTT.

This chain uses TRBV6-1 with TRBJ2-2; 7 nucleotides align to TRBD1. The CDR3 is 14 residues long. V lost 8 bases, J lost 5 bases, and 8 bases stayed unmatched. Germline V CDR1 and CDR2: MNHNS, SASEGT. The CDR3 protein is CASGTGALTGELFF. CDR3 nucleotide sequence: TGTGCCAGCGGCACAGGGGCCCTGACCGGGGAGCTGTTTTTT.

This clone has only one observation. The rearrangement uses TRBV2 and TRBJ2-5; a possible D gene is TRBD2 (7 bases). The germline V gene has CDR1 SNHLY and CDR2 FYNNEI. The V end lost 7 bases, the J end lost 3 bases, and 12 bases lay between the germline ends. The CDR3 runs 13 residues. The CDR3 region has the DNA TGTGCCAGCAAAACAGGGAGGGAAGAGACCCAGTACTTC. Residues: CASKTGREETQYF.

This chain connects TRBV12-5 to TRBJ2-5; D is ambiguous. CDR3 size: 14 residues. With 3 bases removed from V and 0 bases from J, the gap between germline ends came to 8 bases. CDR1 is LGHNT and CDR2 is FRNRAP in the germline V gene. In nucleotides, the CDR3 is TGTGCTAGTGGTTTATGGGCGGACCAAGAGACCCAGTACTTC. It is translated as CASGLWADQETQYF. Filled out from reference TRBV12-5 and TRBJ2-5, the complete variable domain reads DARVTQTPRHKVTEMGQEVTMRCQPILGHNTVFWYRQTMMQGLELLAYFRNRAPLDDSGMPKDRFSAEMPDATLATLKIQPSEPRDSAVYFCASGLWADQETQYFGPGTRLLVL.